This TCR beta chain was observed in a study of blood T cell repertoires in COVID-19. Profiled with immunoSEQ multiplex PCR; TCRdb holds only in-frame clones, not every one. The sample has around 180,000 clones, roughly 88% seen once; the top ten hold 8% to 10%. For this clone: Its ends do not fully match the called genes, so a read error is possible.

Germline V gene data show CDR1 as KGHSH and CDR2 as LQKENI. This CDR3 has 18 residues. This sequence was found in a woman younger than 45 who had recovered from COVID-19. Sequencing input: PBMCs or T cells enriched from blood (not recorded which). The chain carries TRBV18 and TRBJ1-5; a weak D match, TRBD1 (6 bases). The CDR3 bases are TGTGCCAGCTCATCACCCGGACAGCCAGGAATTATCAATCAGCCCCAGCATTTT. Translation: CASSSPGQPGIINQPQHF.